The following is a TCR beta chain sequence with its context. The source of the sample is a study of T cell responses to AZD1222 COVID-19 vaccine. CDR1 is KGHDR and CDR2 is SFDVKD in the germline V gene. With 3 bases removed from V and 7 bases from J, the gap between germline ends came to 11 bases. CDR3 length equals 13 residues. The assay was immunoSEQ multiplex PCR, and TCRdb's table has in-frame clones only and misses some. Of 140,000 to 150,000 clones in the sample, about 90% are singletons; the top ten hold under 4.5%. The source is an adult who received the AZD1222 COVID-19 vaccine. The sample consisted of peripheral blood, taken 28 days after the second AZD1222 dose. This sequence joins TRBV24-1 and TRBJ2-5, with D hard to call. For the CDR3, the DNA is TGTGCCACCAGTGATATAGGGCCGATGACCCAGTACTTC. Translation gives CATSDIGPMTQYF.